The T cell receptor (beta chain) under discussion was sequenced for a study of read filtering for tumor transcriptome and immune sequencing. Molecular barcoded adaptors covering alpha/delta and beta/gamma chains were used on around 400 ng RNA. A single record per CDR3 protein comes from TCRdb applying MiXCR to the reads. Of tens of thousands of distinct CDR3 sequences in the sample, 12% were seen once. This clonotype was seen many times. With 5 bases clipped from V and 2 bases from J, the junction kept 8 bases outside the gene matches. CDR1 and CDR2 from the germline V gene are LNHDA and SQIVND (reference sequence). CDR3 length: 15 amino acids.

The rearrangement joins TRBV19 to TRBJ2-5; 7 positions match TRBD1. The source material was a population of CD138-negative cells sorted from bone marrow. The TCR sequence derives from a donor aged 40 or over with multiple myeloma. CDR3 sequence: CASSPLGTVQETQYF. CDR3 DNA sequence: TGTGCCAGTAGTCCCCTAGGGACAGTACAAGAGACCCAGTACTTC.